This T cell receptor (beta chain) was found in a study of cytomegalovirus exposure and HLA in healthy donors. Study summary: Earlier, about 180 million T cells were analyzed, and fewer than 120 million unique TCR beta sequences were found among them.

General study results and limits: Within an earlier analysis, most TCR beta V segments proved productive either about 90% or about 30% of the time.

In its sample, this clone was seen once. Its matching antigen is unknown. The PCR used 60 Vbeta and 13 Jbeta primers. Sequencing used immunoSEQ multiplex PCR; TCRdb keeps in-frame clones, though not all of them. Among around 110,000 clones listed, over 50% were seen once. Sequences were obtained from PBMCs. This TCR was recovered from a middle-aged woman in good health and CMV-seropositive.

The CDR3 coding sequence is TGTGCCAGCAGGCCTAGAAAACAGGGGGCTGTTGGAAACACCATATATTTT. It specifies CASRPRKQGAVGNTIYF. This sequence joins TRBV11-1 and TRBJ1-3; 9 bases line up with TRBD1. V was pared by 6 bases and J by 3 bases, with 12 bases of the junction left unmatched. Germline lookup yields CDR1 SGHAT and CDR2 FQDESV (reference sequence). There are 17 residues in the CDR3.